This T cell receptor (beta chain) stems from a study of response to subunit inactivated influenza vaccine. Whole-study findings and limits: New T cells are recruited in small numbers by each seasonal influenza vaccination, according to the authors' suggestion.

This CDR3 region has 14 residues. CDR1 MNHEY and CDR2 SVGAGI come from the germline V gene. V was trimmed by 7 bases and J by 7 bases, leaving 20 bases between them. TCRdb passed the RT-PCR reads through MiXCR, listing each CDR3 protein once. The sample carries 500,000 to 600,000 distinct CDR3 sequences, around 13% recorded once. A word on this clonotype: Its specificity is unknown.

The sequence was obtained from a man aged 45-60 years who received an inactivated influenza vaccine. This chain connects TRBV6-5 to TRBJ2-7; D is ambiguous. This specimen consisted of PBMCs from blood, obtained approximately 12 days after vaccination. The CDR3 region has the DNA TGTGCCAGCATTTTAGGTGGCCCTCTGGAGGAGCAGTACTTC. Its translation is CASILGGPLEEQYF.